These T cell receptor beta chains were read from a single sample in a study of technical replicates of blood from several donors. This table comes from immunoSEQ multiplex PCR, and its TCRdb copy is limited to in-frame clones, with some not included. The sample lists about 94,000 clones; 90% to 97% were seen once. The sample consisted of T cells isolated from PBMCs. The receptors were gathered from a human donor in good health. Each CDR3 is given with its conserved first and last residue. The D gene is left open where the match is weak. The size entry is marked missing in some rows and otherwise reads once, few, many or a size class.

TRBJ2-7 TRBV10-3 16 . . CAISEAFLLGPYEQYF TGTGCCATCAGTGAGGCCTTCTTACTTGGGCCCTACGAGCAGTACTTC
TRBJ2-1 TRBV28 16 . . CASSPKTGEAYNEQFF TGTGCCAGCAGCCCCAAAACGGGGGAGGCCTACAATGAGCAGTTCTTC
TRBJ2-5 TRBV5-1 15 TRBD1 . CASSFSSGTGETQYF TGCGCCAGCAGCTTTTCCTCCGGGACAGGGGAGACCCAGTACTTC
TRBJ2-7 TRBV28 14 TRBD2 once CASSFGRIHYEQYF TGTGCCAGCAGTTTCGGGAGGATCCACTACGAGCAGTACTTC
TRBJ2-2 TRBV2 14 . . CASGQTPNTGELFF TGTGCCAGCGGGCAAACACCGAACACCGGGGAGCTGTTTTTT
TRBJ1-2 TRBV2 13 TRBD1 . CASSETGGYGYTF TGTGCCAGCAGTGAGACAGGGGGCTATGGCTACACCTTC
TRBJ1-2 TRBV2 13 TRBD1 . CASSGQTGYGYTF TGTGCCAGCAGTGGTCAGACAGGGTATGGCTACACCTTC
TRBJ2-7 TRBV11-3 14 TRBD2 . CASSSRTSGGEQYF TGTGCCAGCAGCTCCAGGACTAGCGGTGGGGAGCAGTACTTC
TRBJ2-2 TRBV28 16 . . CASSLLGRTNTGELFF TGTGCCAGCAGTTTACTCGGCAGGACGAACACCGGGGAGCTGTTTTTT
TRBJ2-1 TRBV10-1 15 TRBD1 . CASSSGTGVYNEQFF TGCGCCAGCAGTTCCGGGACAGGGGTTTACAATGAGCAGTTCTTC
TRBJ2-1 TRBV27 17 . . CASSLFWGTSSYNEQFF TGTGCCAGCAGTTTATTTTGGGGGACTTCCTCCTACAATGAGCAGTTCTTC
TRBJ2-3 TRBV13 15 TRBD2 . CASSLEREFGDTQYF TGTGCCAGCAGCTTAGAGCGGGAGTTCGGAGATACGCAGTATTTT
TRBJ2-7 TRBV6-1 13 . . CASTGDAFYEQYF TGTGCCAGCACGGGGGACGCCTTCTACGAGCAGTACTTC
TRBJ1-3 TRBV28 14 TRBD1 once CASGSRGPGNTIYF TGTGCCAGCGGGTCCAGGGGGCCTGGAAACACCATATATTTT
TRBJ2-5 TRBV29-1 13 TRBD1 . CSVGQGGQETQYF TGCAGCGTTGGACAGGGGGGTCAAGAGACCCAGTACTTC
TRBJ2-7 TRBV2 17 TRBD1 once CASGTNLLGDRGYEQYF TGTGCCAGCGGTACAAATTTATTAGGGGACAGGGGTTACGAGCAGTACTTC
TRBJ2-7 TRBV5-4 16 TRBD2 . CASSLAGEGTSYEQYF TGTGCCAGCAGCTTGGCCGGGGAGGGGACCTCCTACGAGCAGTACTTC
TRBJ2-7 TRBV7-2 15 . . CASSFLGGSSYEQYF TGTGCCAGCAGCTTTTTGGGGGGAAGCTCCTACGAGCAGTACTTC
TRBJ2-1 TRBV13 14 . . CASSLSRGGNEQFF TGTGCCAGCAGCTTAAGCAGGGGTGGCAATGAGCAGTTCTTC
TRBJ2-5 TRBV11-3 12 . . CASSPSGETQYF TGTGCCAGCAGCCCATCCGGAGAGACCCAGTACTTC
TRBJ2-4 TRBV11-2 15 . . CASSLSLSGNNIQYF TGTGCCAGCAGCTTATCATTGTCGGGTAACAACATTCAGTACTTC
TRBJ1-2 TRBV5-6 18 TRBD1 . CASRRKPLQGAPGYGYTF TGTGCCAGCAGACGGAAACCACTACAGGGGGCGCCGGGCTATGGCTACACCTTC
TRBJ2-7 TRBV5-1 11 . . CASSPGYEQYF TGCGCCAGCAGCCCAGGGTACGAGCAGTACTTC
TRBJ2-3 TRBV6-5 14 TRBD2 . CASSLTSGTDTQYF TGTGCCAGCAGCCTGACTAGCGGGACAGATACGCAGTATTTT
TRBJ1-1 TRBV9 13 TRBD1 . CASSPQQGASAFF TGTGCCAGCAGCCCTCAACAGGGGGCGAGCGCTTTCTTT
TRBJ1-2 TRBV5-5 13 . . CASSLDPEWGCTF TGTGCCAGCAGCTTGGATCCGGAATGGGGCTGCACCTTC
TRBJ2-7 TRBV27 15 TRBD1 . CASSLLGQGFHEQYF TGTGCCAGCAGTCTCCTAGGACAGGGTTTTCACGAGCAGTACTTC
TRBJ2-7 TRBV27 15 TRBD2 . CASSSPGLAAYEQYF TGTGCCAGCAGTTCCCCGGGACTAGCGGCTTACGAGCAGTACTTC
TRBJ2-5 TRBV6-5 13 . . CASRLTGEETQYF TGTGCCAGCAGGCTTACGGGAGAAGAGACCCAGTACTTC
TRBJ2-5 TRBV4-2 14 TRBD2 once CASSQDGLGETQYF TGTGCCAGCAGCCAAGATGGACTAGGCGAGACCCAGTACTTC
TRBJ1-1 TRBV7-3 15 . . CASSLNAGGRTEAFF TGTGCCAGCAGCTTAAACGCGGGGGGGAGGACTGAAGCTTTCTTT
TRBJ2-1 TRBV7-8 13 . once CASSPILAPEQFF TGTGCCAGCAGCCCAATACTAGCACCCGAGCAGTTCTTC
TRBJ2-1 TRBV4-3 16 TRBD2 once CASSEQLAGRFNEQFF TGCGCCAGCAGCGAACAACTAGCGGGCCGCTTCAATGAGCAGTTCTTC
TRBJ2-5 TRBV20-1 11 . . CSATVQETQYF TGCAGTGCTACTGTACAAGAGACCCAGTACTTC
TRBJ2-3 TRBV4-1 15 . . CASSQGSSEGYTQYF TGCGCCAGCAGCCAAGGGTCCTCGGAGGGGTATACGCAGTATTTT
TRBJ2-7 TRBV9 15 TRBD2 . CASSPNSGSSYEQYF TGTGCCAGCAGCCCCAATAGCGGGTCTTCCTACGAGCAGTACTTC
TRBJ2-7 TRBV5-4 15 TRBD2 . CASSKGTSGNYEQYF TGTGCCAGCAGCAAGGGGACTAGCGGGAACTACGAGCAGTACTTC
TRBJ2-7 TRBV6-5 13 TRBD1 once CASSGQGTYEQYF TGTGCCAGCAGTGGACAGGGCACCTACGAGCAGTACTTC
TRBJ2-5 TRBV5-4 13 . . CASRVEYQETQYF TGTGCCAGCAGAGTTGAGTACCAAGAGACCCAGTACTTC
TRBJ1-1 TRBV29-1 11 . . CSVTGNTEAFF TGCAGCGTTACAGGGAACACTGAAGCTTTCTTT
TRBJ2-7 TRBV6-5 11 . . CASRQGNEQYF TGTGCCAGCAGACAGGGCAACGAGCAGTACTTC
TRBJ1-1 TRBV11-2 15 . . CASSLGVEGSGEAFF TGTGCCAGCAGCTTAGGGGTCGAGGGCTCCGGGGAAGCTTTCTTT
TRBJ2-3 TRBV5-5 15 TRBD1 . CASSPRDRSTDTQYF TGTGCCAGCAGTCCTCGGGACAGATCCACAGATACGCAGTATTTT
TRBJ1-4 TRBV19 15 TRBD1 . CASSIKTGGNEKLFF TGTGCCAGTAGTATAAAGACAGGGGGCAATGAAAAACTGTTTTTT
TRBJ1-6 TRBV27 14 . . CASSPNRENSPLHF TGTGCCAGCAGCCCCAACAGGGAGAATTCACCCCTCCACTTT
TRBJ2-3 TRBV11-1 15 . . CASSPQISSTDTQYF TGTGCCAGCAGCCCACAGATTTCTAGCACAGATACGCAGTATTTT
TRBJ2-1 TRBV30 17 TRBD2 . CAWSVPGLAGGPDEQFF TGTGCCTGGAGTGTACCCGGACTAGCGGGAGGGCCCGATGAGCAGTTCTTC
TRBJ2-1 TRBV18 15 . . CASSPSRDVYNEQFF TGTGCCAGCTCACCAAGTCGGGATGTCTACAATGAGCAGTTCTTC
TRBJ2-7 TRBV11-2 14 . . CASTHLAPSNEQYF TGTGCCAGCACCCATCTAGCGCCTTCCAACGAGCAGTACTTC
TRBJ2-3 TRBV5-1 15 . . CASSLVASGTDTQYF TGCGCCAGCAGCTTGGTGGCTAGCGGCACAGATACGCAGTATTTT
TRBJ2-1 TRBV25-1 16 . . CASSEGGGLHFNEQFF TGTGCCAGCAGTGAAGGTGGGGGACTCCATTTCAACGAGCAGTTCTTC
TRBJ1-1 TRBV10-3 15 TRBD1 . CAISGQGGENTEAFF TGTGCCATCAGCGGACAGGGGGGAGAGAACACTGAAGCTTTCTTT
TRBJ2-1 TRBV28 15 . . CASSIGLLTNNEQFF TGTGCCAGCAGTATTGGACTGCTGACAAACAATGAGCAGTTCTTC
TRBJ2-7 TRBV27 14 . . CASSLPDRTYEQYF TGTGCCAGCAGTTTGCCCGACAGGACCTACGAGCAGTACTTC
TRBJ2-7 TRBV6-5 15 TRBD2 . CASSGLAGESYEQYF TGTGCCAGCAGTGGACTAGCGGGAGAAAGCTACGAGCAGTACTTC
TRBJ2-3 TRBV25-1 16 . . CASSDPSRGGTDTQYF TGTGCCAGCAGTGATCCCTCACGGGGTGGCACAGATACGCAGTATTTT
TRBJ1-1 TRBV7-6 15 TRBD1 . CASSFMDRANTEAFF TGTGCCAGCAGCTTTATGGACAGGGCGAACACTGAAGCTTTCTTT
TRBJ1-1 TRBV7-2 15 . once CASSLRVGSNTEAFF TGTGCCAGCAGCTTACGAGTCGGGTCAAACACTGAAGCTTTCTTT